This T cell receptor beta chain was found in a study of siplizumab effects on memory and regulatory T cells. General study points: Alloreactive clones mapping to unstimulated subsets formed only a minor fraction.

Germline V gene lookup returns CDR1 SGHNT and CDR2 YYREEE (reference sequence). Losses at the gene ends were 6 bases for V and 8 bases for J; bases not matched to a gene: 5. The CDR3 is 12 amino acids. Generated by immunoSEQ multiplex PCR, the TCRdb table keeps only in-frame clones and is missing some. In the table there are some 99,000 clones, around 92% of which are singletons. As for this clone: Its antigen is currently unknown.

The chain uses TRBV5-4 and TRBJ2-1; 7 nucleotides align to TRBD2. Sequencing was done on a sample of Tregs sorted from blood. The source is a human donor in good health. CDR3 sequence reads: CASTIRGDEQFF. CDR3 sequence (DNA): TGTGCCAGCACTATCCGGGGGGATGAGCAGTTCTTC.